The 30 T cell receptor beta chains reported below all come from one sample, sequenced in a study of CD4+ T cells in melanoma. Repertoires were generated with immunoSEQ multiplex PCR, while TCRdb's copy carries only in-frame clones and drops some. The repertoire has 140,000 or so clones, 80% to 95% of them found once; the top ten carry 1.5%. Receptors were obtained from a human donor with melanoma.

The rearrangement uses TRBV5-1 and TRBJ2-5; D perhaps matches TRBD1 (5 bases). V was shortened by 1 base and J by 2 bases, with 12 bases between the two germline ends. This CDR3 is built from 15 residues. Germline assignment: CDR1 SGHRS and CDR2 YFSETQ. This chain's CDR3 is CASSLLPREQETQYF. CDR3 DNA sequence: TGCGCCAGCAGCTTGCTACCCAGGGAACAAGAGACCCAGTACTTC.

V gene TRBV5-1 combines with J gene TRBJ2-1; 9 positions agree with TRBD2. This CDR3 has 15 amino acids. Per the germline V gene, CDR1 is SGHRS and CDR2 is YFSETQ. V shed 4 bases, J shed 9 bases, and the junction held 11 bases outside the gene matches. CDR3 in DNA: TGCGCCAGCAGCACCGGGACTAGCTCCTCCGGTGAGCAGTTCTTC. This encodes CASSTGTSSSGEQFF.

CDR3 nucleotide sequence: TGTGCCAGCAGTGAAGACCGCGGGACCTACGAGCAGTACTTC. Its protein is CASSEDRGTYEQYF. This chain connects TRBV25-1 to TRBJ2-5, with D possibly TRBD2 on 6 matching bases. The better agreement between TRBJ2-7 and the DNA end casts doubt on the J call. The CDR3 spans 14 residues. Germline values: CDR1 MGHDK, CDR2 SYGVNS.

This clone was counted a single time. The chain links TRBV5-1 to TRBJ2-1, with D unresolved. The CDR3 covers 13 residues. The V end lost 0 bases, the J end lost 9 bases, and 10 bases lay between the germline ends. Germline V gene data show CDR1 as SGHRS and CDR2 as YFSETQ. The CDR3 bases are TGCGCCAGCAGCTTGGAGAGCGTGGCTGAGCAGTTCTTC. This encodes CASSLESVAEQFF.

CDR3 DNA: TGTGCCAGCAGCGGGACTGTCGGGGAAAAACTGTTTTTT. It codes for CASSGTVGEKLFF. V usage is TRBV5-4 and J usage is TRBJ1-4, with D maybe TRBD1 (5 bases). The germline gives CDR1 SGHNT, CDR2 YYREEE (reference sequence). This CDR3 region has 13 residues. V gave up 4 bases and J gave up 8 bases, with 12 bases separating them.

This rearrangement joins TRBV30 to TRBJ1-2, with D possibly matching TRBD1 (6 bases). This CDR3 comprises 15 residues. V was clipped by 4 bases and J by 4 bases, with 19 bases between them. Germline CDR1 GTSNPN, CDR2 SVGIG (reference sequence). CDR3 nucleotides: TGTGCCTGGATTCCCGGACAGCCGACCTCCTATGGCTACACCTTC. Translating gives CAWIPGQPTSYGYTF.

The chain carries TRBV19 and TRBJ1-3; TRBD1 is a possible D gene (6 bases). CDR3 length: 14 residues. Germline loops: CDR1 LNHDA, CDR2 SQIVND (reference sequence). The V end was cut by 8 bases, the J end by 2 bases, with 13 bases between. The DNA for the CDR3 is TGTGCCAGTTCATCCGGACAGACTGGAAACACCATATATTTT. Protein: CASSSGQTGNTIYF. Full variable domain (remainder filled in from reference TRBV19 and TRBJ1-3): DGGITQSPKYLFRKEGQNVTLSCEQNLNHDAMYWYRQDPGQGLRLIYYSQIVNDFQKGDIAEGYSVSREKKESFPLTVTSAQKNPTAFYLCASSSGQTGNTIYFGEGSWLTVV.

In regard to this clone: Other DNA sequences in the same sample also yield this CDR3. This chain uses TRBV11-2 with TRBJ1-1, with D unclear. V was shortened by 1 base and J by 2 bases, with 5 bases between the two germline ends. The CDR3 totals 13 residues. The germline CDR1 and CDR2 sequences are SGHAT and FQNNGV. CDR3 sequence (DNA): TGTGCCAGCAGCTTAGGGGGTAACACTGAAGCTTTCTTT. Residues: CASSLGGNTEAFF. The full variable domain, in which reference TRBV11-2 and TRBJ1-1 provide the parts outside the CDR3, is EAGVAQSPRYKIIEKRQSVAFWCNPISGHATLYWYQQILGQGPKLLIQFQNNGVVDDSQLPKDRFSAERLKGVDSTLKIQPAKLEDSAVYLCASSLGGNTEAFFGQGTRLTVV.

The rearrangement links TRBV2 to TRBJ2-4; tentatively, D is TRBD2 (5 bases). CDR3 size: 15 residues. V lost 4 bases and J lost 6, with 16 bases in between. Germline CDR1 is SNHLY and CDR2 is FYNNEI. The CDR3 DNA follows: TGTGCCAGCAGTGGAGGGTCCGGGAAGGGAAACATTCAGTACTTC. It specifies CASSGGSGKGNIQYF.

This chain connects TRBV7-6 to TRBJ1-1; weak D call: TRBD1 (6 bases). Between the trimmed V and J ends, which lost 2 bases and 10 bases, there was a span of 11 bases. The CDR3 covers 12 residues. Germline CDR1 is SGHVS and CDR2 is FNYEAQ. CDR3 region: CASSLNQGRAFF. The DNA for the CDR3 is TGTGCCAGCAGCTTAAACCAGGGGAGAGCTTTCTTT.

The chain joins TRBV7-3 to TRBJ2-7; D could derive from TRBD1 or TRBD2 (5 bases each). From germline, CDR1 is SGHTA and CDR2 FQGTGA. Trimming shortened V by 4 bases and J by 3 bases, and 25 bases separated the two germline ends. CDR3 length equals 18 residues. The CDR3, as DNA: TGTGCCAGCAGCTCGAAAGGACGAGGGGTCAGAGTCTTCTACGAGCAGTACTTC. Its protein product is CASSSKGRGVRVFYEQYF.

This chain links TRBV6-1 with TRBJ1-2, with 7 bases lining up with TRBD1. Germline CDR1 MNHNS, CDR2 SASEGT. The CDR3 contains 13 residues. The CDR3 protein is CVLGQPPNYGYTF. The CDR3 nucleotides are TGTGTTTTGGGACAGCCTCCTAACTATGGCTACACCTTC.

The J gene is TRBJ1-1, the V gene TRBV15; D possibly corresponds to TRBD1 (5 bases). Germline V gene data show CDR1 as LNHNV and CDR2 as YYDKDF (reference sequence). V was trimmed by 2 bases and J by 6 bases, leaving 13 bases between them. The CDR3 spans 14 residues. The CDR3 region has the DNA TGTGCCACCAGCAGAAAAAGGGGAGGGTCTGAAGCTTTCTTT. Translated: CATSRKRGGSEAFF.

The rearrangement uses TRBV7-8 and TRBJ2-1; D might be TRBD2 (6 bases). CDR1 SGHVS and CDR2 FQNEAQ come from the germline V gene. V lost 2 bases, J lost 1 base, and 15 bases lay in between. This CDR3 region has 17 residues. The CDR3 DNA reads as TGTGCCAGCAGCTTATTACCTAGCGTGACTTCCTACAATGAGCAGTTCTTC. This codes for CASSLLPSVTSYNEQFF. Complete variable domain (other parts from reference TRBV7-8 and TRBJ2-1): GAGVSQSPRYKVAKRGQDVALRCDPISGHVSLFWYQQALGQGPEFLTYFQNEAQLDKSGLPSDRFFAERPEGSVSTLKIQRTQQEDSAVYLCASSLLPSVTSYNEQFFGPGTRLTVL.

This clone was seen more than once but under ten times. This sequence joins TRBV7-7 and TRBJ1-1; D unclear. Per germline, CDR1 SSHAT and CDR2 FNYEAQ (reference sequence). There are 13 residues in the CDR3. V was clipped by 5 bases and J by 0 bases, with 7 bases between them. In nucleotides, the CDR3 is TGTGCCAGCAGCCCGCAAGTGAACACTGAAGCTTTCTTT. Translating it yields CASSPQVNTEAFF.

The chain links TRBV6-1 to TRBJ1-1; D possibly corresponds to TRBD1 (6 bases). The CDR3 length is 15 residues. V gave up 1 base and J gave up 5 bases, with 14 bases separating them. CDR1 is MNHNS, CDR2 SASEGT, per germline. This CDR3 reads CASSEVSQGRTEAFF. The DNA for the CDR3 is TGTGCCAGCAGTGAAGTGAGCCAGGGGCGGACTGAAGCTTTCTTT.

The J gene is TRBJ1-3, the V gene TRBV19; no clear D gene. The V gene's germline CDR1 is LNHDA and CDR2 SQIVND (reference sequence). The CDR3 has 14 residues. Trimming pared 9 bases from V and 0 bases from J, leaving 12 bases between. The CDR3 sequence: CASTTQASGNTIYF. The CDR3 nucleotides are TGTGCCAGCACAACTCAAGCCTCTGGAAACACCATATATTTT.

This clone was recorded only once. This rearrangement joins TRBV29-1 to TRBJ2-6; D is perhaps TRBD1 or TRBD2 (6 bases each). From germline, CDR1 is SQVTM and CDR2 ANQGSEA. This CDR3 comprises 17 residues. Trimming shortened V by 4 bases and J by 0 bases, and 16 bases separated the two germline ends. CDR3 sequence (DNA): TGCAGCGTTGCCGAACGGGGGCGACGCTCTGGGGCCAACGTCCTGACTTTC. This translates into CSVAERGRRSGANVLTF.

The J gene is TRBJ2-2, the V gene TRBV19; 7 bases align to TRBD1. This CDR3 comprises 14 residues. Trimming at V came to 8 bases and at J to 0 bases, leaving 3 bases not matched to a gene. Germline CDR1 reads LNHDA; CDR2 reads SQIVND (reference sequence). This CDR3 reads CASWGQTNTGELFF. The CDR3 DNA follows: TGTGCCAGTTGGGGACAGACGAACACCGGGGAGCTGTTTTTT. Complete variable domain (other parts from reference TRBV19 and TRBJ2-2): DGGITQSPKYLFRKEGQNVTLSCEQNLNHDAMYWYRQDPGQGLRLIYYSQIVNDFQKGDIAEGYSVSREKKESFPLTVTSAQKNPTAFYLCASWGQTNTGELFFGEGSRLTVL.

Here the CDR3 DNA reads TGTGCCAGCAGATACGGAGGGGTAGAAGAGACCCAGTACTTC. It is translated as CASRYGGVEETQYF. The V call is TRBV6-1, the J call TRBJ2-5; possibly TRBD2 for D (6 bases). Trimming left V 6 bases short and J 3 bases short, with 14 bases between. From germline, CDR1 is MNHNS and CDR2 SASEGT. This CDR3 has 14 amino acids.

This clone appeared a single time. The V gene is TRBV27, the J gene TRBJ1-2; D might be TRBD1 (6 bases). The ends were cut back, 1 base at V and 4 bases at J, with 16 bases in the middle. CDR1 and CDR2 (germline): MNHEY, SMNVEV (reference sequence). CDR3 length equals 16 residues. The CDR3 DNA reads TGTGCCAGCAGTTTATATCCTGACAGGTCGGGCTATGGCTACACCTTC. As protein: CASSLYPDRSGYGYTF.

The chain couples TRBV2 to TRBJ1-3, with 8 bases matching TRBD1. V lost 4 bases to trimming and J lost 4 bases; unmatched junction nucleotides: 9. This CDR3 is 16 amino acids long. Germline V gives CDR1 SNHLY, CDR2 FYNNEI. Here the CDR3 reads CASSVLGQGAGNTIYF. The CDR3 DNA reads TGTGCCAGCAGTGTGCTTGGACAGGGCGCCGGAAACACCATATATTTT.

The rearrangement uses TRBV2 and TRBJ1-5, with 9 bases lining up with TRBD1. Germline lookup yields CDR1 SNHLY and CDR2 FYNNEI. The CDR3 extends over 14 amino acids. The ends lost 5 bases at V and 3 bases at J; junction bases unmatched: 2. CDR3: CASSRTGVNQPQHF. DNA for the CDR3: TGTGCCAGCAGTAGGACAGGGGTCAATCAGCCCCAGCATTTT.

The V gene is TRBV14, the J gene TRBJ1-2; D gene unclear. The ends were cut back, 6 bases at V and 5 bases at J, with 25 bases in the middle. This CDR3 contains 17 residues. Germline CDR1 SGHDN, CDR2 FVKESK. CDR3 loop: CASSAFGRSTHMYGYTF. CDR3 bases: TGTGCCAGCAGTGCATTTGGACGGAGCACTCATATGTATGGCTACACCTTC.

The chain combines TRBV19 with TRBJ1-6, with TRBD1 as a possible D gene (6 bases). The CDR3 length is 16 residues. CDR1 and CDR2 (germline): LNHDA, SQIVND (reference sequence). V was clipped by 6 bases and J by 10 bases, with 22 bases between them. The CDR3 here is CASSHPPGDLKSPLHF. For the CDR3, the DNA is TGTGCCAGTAGCCACCCACCAGGGGACCTCAAATCACCCCTCCACTTT.

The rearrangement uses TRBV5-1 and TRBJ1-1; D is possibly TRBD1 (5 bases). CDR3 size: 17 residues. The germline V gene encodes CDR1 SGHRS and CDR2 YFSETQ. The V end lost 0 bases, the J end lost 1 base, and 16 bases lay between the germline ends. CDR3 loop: CASSLAISTEPNTEAFF. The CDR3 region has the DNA TGCGCCAGCAGCTTGGCTATATCGACAGAACCGAACACTGAAGCTTTCTTT.

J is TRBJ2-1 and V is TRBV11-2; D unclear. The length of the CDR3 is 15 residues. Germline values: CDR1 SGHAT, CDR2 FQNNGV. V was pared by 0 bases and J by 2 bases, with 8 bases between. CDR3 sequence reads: CASSLDLLPYNEQFF. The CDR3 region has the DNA TGTGCCAGCAGCTTAGACCTTCTTCCCTACAATGAGCAGTTCTTC.

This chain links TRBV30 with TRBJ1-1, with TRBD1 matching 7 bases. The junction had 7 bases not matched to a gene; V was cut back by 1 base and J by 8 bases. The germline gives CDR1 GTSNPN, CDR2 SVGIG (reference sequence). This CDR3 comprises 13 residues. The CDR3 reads CAWSATGFTEAFF. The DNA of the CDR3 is TGTGCCTGGAGTGCGACAGGGTTCACCGAAGCTTTCTTT.

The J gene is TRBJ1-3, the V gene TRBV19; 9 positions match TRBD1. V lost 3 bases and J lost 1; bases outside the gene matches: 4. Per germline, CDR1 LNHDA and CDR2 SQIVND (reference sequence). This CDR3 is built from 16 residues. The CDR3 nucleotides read TGTGCCAGTAGTATCGGGGGACAGGGTTCTGGAAACACCATATATTTT. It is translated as CASSIGGQGSGNTIYF. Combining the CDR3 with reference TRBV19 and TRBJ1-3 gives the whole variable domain DGGITQSPKYLFRKEGQNVTLSCEQNLNHDAMYWYRQDPGQGLRLIYYSQIVNDFQKGDIAEGYSVSREKKESFPLTVTSAQKNPTAFYLCASSIGGQGSGNTIYFGEGSWLTVV.

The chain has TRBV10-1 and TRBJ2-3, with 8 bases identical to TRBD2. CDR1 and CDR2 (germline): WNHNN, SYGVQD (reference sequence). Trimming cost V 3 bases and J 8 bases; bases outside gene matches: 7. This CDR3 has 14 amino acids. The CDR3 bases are TGCGCCAGCAGTGAAACTAGCGGTCTGGGTACGCAGTATTTT. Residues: CASSETSGLGTQYF.